Listed below are T cell receptor beta chains from one sample, sequenced in a study of technical replicates of blood from several donors. Sequencing used immunoSEQ multiplex PCR; TCRdb keeps in-frame clones, though not all of them. The sample carries approximately 75,000 clones, 70% to 90% recorded once. Sequenced material: PBMCs. The source of these receptors is a human donor in good health. Some clones in this sample may be carry-over from other donors' samples. Each CDR3 is given with its conserved first and last residue. A D gene is named only where the DNA matches it firmly. For some rows the clone size is stated as once, few or many, or as a class when expanded; others skip it.

abundance,j_gene,v_gene,d_gene,CDR3aa,CDR3nt
-,TRBJ1-1,TRBV5-6,-,CASTFGVLMNTEAFF,TGTGCCAGCACCTTTGGAGTACTCATGAACACTGAAGCTTTCTTT
-,TRBJ2-5,TRBV11-2,TRBD2,CASSPGLDQETQYF,TGTGCCAGCAGCCCTGGACTAGACCAAGAGACCCAGTACTTC
-,TRBJ2-5,TRBV12-5,-,CASGFPDPKGYETQYF,TGTGCTAGTGGTTTCCCCGATCCCAAGGGGTATGAGACCCAGTACTTC
-,TRBJ2-1,TRBV28,-,CASSFNMLDYRGENEQFF,TGTGCCAGCAGTTTTAATATGCTTGACTATCGCGGGGAAAATGAGCAGTTCTTC
-,TRBJ2-2,TRBV6-5,TRBD2,CASSYGLAATTGELFF,TGTGCCAGCAGTTACGGTCTAGCGGCCACCACCGGGGAGCTGTTTTTT
-,TRBJ1-6,TRBV4-3,-,CASSQDRSGNNSPLHF,TGCGCCAGCAGCCAAGATCGTAGCGGAAATAATTCACCCCTCCACTTT
-,TRBJ2-5,TRBV7-2,TRBD1,CASSATGVETQYF,TGTGCCAGCAGCGCCACAGGGGTGGAGACCCAGTACTTC
once,TRBJ1-2,TRBV7-9,TRBD1,CASSDGQGINGYTF,TGTGCCAGCAGCGATGGACAGGGAATAAATGGCTACACCTTC
-,TRBJ1-2,TRBV6-5,TRBD1,CASSGTGGSGGYTF,TGTGCCAGCAGCGGGACAGGGGGGAGTGGGGGCTACACCTTC
-,TRBJ2-7,TRBV2,-,CASSEWGRAEQYF,TGTGCCAGCAGTGAATGGGGCAGGGCCGAGCAGTACTTC
-,TRBJ2-7,TRBV5-5,-,CASSLGPFDGDSYEQYF,TGTGCCAGCAGCTTGGGGCCATTCGACGGGGACTCCTACGAGCAGTACTTC
-,TRBJ2-7,TRBV2,TRBD1,CASRSLGTAIYEQYF,TGTGCCAGCAGGTCCTTAGGGACAGCTATCTACGAGCAGTACTTC
-,TRBJ2-3,TRBV9,TRBD2,CASSLGLAGVTSTDTQYF,TGTGCCAGCAGCTTGGGACTAGCGGGGGTCACTAGCACAGATACGCAGTATTTT
-,TRBJ2-3,TRBV2,-,CASRAQQDTQYF,TGTGCCAGCAGGGCCCAACAAGATACGCAGTATTTT
few,TRBJ2-3,TRBV13,TRBD2,CASSLMTASGVYTDTQYF,TGTGCCAGCAGCTTAATGACAGCTAGCGGGGTGTACACAGATACGCAGTATTTT
-,TRBJ2-7,TRBV9,TRBD2,CASSPRTSGWVQEQYF,TGTGCCAGCAGCCCCCGGACTAGCGGGTGGGTCCAGGAGCAGTACTTC
few,TRBJ2-1,TRBV25-1,-,CASSRGGPAVYNEQFF,TGTGCCAGCAGCCGCGGTGGGCCAGCGGTTTACAATGAGCAGTTCTTC
-,TRBJ1-3,TRBV19,-,CASSIARDISGNTIYF,TGTGCCAGTAGTATAGCTCGGGACATCTCTGGAAACACCATATATTTT
-,TRBJ2-5,TRBV7-2,TRBD2,CASSSGLAGGDYF,TGTGCCAGCAGCTCGGGACTAGCGGGGGGGGATTACTTC
-,TRBJ2-4,TRBV28,-,CASSFRGFGKNIQYF,TGTGCCAGCAGTTTCCGGGGGTTTGGCAAAAACATTCAGTACTTC
-,TRBJ2-1,TRBV7-9,-,CASSPHARVGFSYNEQFF,TGTGCCAGCAGCCCTCACGCGCGGGTTGGTTTCTCCTACAATGAGCAGTTCTTC
-,TRBJ2-2,TRBV6-4,TRBD1,CASSEQGADTGELFF,TGTGCCAGCAGTGAACAGGGGGCCGACACCGGGGAGCTGTTTTTT
-,TRBJ2-7,TRBV7-2,TRBD1,CASSSWDSDRDRMEQYF,TGTGCCAGCAGCTCCTGGGACTCGGACAGGGATCGTATGGAGCAGTACTTC
once,TRBJ2-7,TRBV2,TRBD2,CATTSGLPPYEQYF,TGTGCCACCACTAGCGGGCTCCCCCCCTACGAGCAGTACTTC
-,TRBJ2-3,TRBV11-3,-,CASSTNRDPDTQYF,TGTGCCAGCAGCACAAACAGGGATCCAGATACGCAGTATTTT
-,TRBJ1-5,TRBV2,-,CASSERSSNQPQHF,TGTGCCAGCAGTGAAAGGAGTAGCAATCAGCCCCAGCATTTT
-,TRBJ2-2,TRBV7-3,TRBD2,CASSRGLAGGTGELFF,TGTGCCAGCAGCCGCGGACTAGCGGGAGGAACCGGGGAGCTGTTTTTT
-,TRBJ2-1,TRBV5-4,-,CASSFQNEQFF,TGTGCCAGCAGCTTCCAGAATGAGCAGTTCTTC
-,TRBJ2-6,TRBV29-1,-,CSVDFGTGANVLTF,TGCAGCGTTGATTTCGGGACTGGGGCCAACGTCCTGACTTTC
-,TRBJ1-2,TRBV6-5,TRBD1,CASRGTVDGYTF,TGTGCCAGCAGGGGGACAGTAGATGGCTACACCTTC
-,TRBJ2-1,TRBV10-1,-,CASMGEDNEQFF,TGCGCCAGCATGGGAGAAGACAATGAGCAGTTCTTC
-,TRBJ1-4,TRBV12-5,TRBD1,CASAYTSGGEKLFF,TGTGCTAGTGCCTATACTTCAGGGGGGGAAAAACTGTTTTTT
-,TRBJ2-3,TRBV13,-,CASSITGDTQYF,TGTGCCAGCAGCATTACGGGGGATACGCAGTATTTT
-,TRBJ1-1,TRBV29-1,-,CSVDTENTEAFF,TGCAGCGTCGACACAGAGAACACTGAAGCTTTCTTT
few,TRBJ2-5,TRBV30,-,CAWSANQETQYF,TGTGCCTGGTCCGCTAACCAAGAGACCCAGTACTTC
-,TRBJ2-7,TRBV7-9,-,CASSPPRQPYEQYF,TGTGCCAGCAGCCCACCCAGACAGCCCTACGAGCAGTACTTC
-,TRBJ2-1,TRBV11-1,-,CASRRAGGRPEQFF,TGTGCCAGCAGACGGGCAGGGGGGCGCCCGGAGCAGTTCTTC
-,TRBJ2-1,TRBV7-2,-,CASSLETGNEQFF,TGTGCCAGCAGCCTCGAGACGGGGAATGAGCAGTTCTTC
-,TRBJ1-5,TRBV2,-,CASSEAFGNQPQHF,TGTGCCAGCAGTGAAGCGTTCGGGAATCAGCCCCAGCATTTT
once,TRBJ2-7,TRBV30,-,CAWSAYSGEQYF,TGTGCCTGGAGTGCGTACTCAGGGGAGCAGTACTTC
-,TRBJ2-5,TRBV28,TRBD2,CASRGASGSRETQYF,TGTGCCAGCCGAGGGGCTAGCGGGAGCCGAGAGACCCAGTACTTC
-,TRBJ2-7,TRBV23-1,TRBD1,CASSRGTGTYYEQYF,TGCGCCAGCAGTCGGGGGACAGGGACTTACTACGAGCAGTACTTC
-,TRBJ2-5,TRBV11-2,-,CASSFSTEGWETQYF,TGTGCCAGCAGCTTTTCTACGGAGGGCTGGGAGACCCAGTACTTC
-,TRBJ2-7,TRBV10-3,TRBD2,CAISGLAGGPLVGEQYF,TGTGCCATCAGTGGACTAGCGGGAGGTCCCCTCGTTGGTGAGCAGTACTTC
few,TRBJ1-5,TRBV27,-,CASSRKPQHF,TGTGCCAGCAGTCGTAAGCCCCAGCATTTT
-,TRBJ2-7,TRBV9,-,CASSAAAAAIYEQYF,TGTGCCAGCAGCGCTGCGGCAGCGGCGATCTACGAGCAGTACTTC
-,TRBJ2-1,TRBV25-1,-,CASSPYISYNEQFF,TGTGCCAGCAGTCCGTATATCTCCTACAATGAGCAGTTCTTC
-,TRBJ2-5,TRBV7-2,TRBD2,CASSQGLATWETQYF,TGTGCCAGCAGCCAGGGACTAGCGACGTGGGAGACCCAGTACTTC